This T cell receptor delta chain was found in a study of gamma-delta T cells after stem cell transplantation. Within the sample, this clone is large. TCRdb ran CATT on the RT-PCR reads. The sample lists some 3,000 delta-chain clones, 2.9% occurring once. Germline V gene lookup returns CDR1 GEAIGNYY and CDR2 EKD. This CDR3 region has 16 residues. V dropped 3 bases and J dropped 0; count of bases not matched to a gene: 7. The sample taken for sequencing was gamma-delta T cells. The sequence was collected from a human donor. It is not recorded whose cells these are; they may come from a transplant donor. J is TRDJ1 and V is TRDV2; 9 bases are shared with TRDD3. The CDR3 DNA follows: TGTGCCTGTGACCGACTGGGGGAACTGAACACCGATAAACTCATCTTT. Protein product: CACDRLGELNTDKLIF.